This T cell receptor beta chain derives from a study of shared clonotypes between healthy human individuals. The deep-level immunoSEQ assay was used. Using immunoSEQ multiplex PCR, the repertoire was profiled, and TCRdb retains in-frame clones only, with some absent. Among around 1.4 million clones listed, 98% to 99% were seen once. Trimming pared 4 bases from V and 5 bases from J, leaving 9 bases between. The CDR3 is 12 residues long. The germline V gene has CDR1 KGHSH and CDR2 LQKENI. Both subsets, CD45RA+ naive and CD45RA-negative memory, were split from the CD4+ cells. V is TRBV18 and J is TRBJ2-7, with D possibly matching TRBD1 (5 bases). Sequenced: naive CD4+ T cells sorted from blood. Documented subset: CD45RA+ positively selected. This clonotype originated in a man aged 30 to 39 in good health. The DNA for the CDR3 is TGTGCCAGCTCACGGTCAGGGCACGAGCAGTACTTC. Its protein is CASSRSGHEQYF.